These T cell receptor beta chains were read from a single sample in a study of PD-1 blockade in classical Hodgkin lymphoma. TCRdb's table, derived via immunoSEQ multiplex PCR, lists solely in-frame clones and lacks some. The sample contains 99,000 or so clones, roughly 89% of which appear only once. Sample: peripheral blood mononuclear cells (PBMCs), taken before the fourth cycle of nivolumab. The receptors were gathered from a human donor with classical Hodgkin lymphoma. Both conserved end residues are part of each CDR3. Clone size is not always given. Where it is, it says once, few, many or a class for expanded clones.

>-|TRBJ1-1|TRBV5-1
CASSLDEAFF
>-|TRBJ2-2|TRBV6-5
CASTGNTGELFF
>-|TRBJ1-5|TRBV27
CASSPIWAPGGQPQHF
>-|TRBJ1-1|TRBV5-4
CASSYEQGTGAEAFF
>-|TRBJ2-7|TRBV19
CASSIDPTASYEQYF
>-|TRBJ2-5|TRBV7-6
CASSPTVGTQYF
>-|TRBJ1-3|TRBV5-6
CASSLYENTIYF
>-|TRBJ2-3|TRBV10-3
CAIRIPGQGATDTQYF
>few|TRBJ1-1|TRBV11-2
CASSLGGWAGAFF
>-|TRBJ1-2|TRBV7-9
CASSPLGGIDNYGYTF
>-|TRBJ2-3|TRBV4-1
CASSQDRAGVGDTQYF
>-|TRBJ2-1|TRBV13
CASSSIPGLWFF
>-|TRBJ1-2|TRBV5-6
CASYQTGEWGDYGYTF
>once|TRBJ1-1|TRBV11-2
CASSWDLQHLNTEAFF
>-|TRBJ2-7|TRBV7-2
CASSPGGSSYEQYF
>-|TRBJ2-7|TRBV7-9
CASSVNKISSGGSYEQYF
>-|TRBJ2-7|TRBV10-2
CASSESRGQGYEQYF
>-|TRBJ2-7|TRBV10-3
CAISAPGGPTYEQYF
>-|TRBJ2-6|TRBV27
CASSLLDSGANVLTF
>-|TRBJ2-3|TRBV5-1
CASSLGGRTSTDTQYF
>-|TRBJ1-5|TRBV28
CASSSQGGGYQPQHF
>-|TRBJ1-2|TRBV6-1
CASSASRDYGYTF